The clone carrying this TCR beta chain was observed a handful of times. These data come from a study of T cells in Graves' hyperthyroidism and ophthalmopathy. V was cut by 5 bases and J by 0 bases, with 23 bases left in between. Germline CDR1 reads SGHTA; CDR2 reads FQGNSA. This CDR3 region has 19 residues. The TCR beta CDR3 regions underwent amplification using RNA transcripts as the source. HTBI primers were the set used in a first-round RT-PCR of the TCR CDR3. One entry per CDR3 protein, called by TCRdb with MiXCR from the multiplex PCR reads. The sample holds some 350,000 distinct CDR3 sequences, about 16% seen once.

The chain uses TRBV7-2 and TRBJ1-3, with D tentatively TRBD1 (5 bases). The sequenced material came from blood. This receptor was obtained from a woman aged 55-70 years with Graves' ophthalmopathy. The CDR3 loop reads CASSTPPGSAVNSGNTIYF. The CDR3 region has the DNA TGTGCCAGCAGCACACCCCCAGGGTCCGCCGTCAACTCTGGAAACACCATATATTTT.